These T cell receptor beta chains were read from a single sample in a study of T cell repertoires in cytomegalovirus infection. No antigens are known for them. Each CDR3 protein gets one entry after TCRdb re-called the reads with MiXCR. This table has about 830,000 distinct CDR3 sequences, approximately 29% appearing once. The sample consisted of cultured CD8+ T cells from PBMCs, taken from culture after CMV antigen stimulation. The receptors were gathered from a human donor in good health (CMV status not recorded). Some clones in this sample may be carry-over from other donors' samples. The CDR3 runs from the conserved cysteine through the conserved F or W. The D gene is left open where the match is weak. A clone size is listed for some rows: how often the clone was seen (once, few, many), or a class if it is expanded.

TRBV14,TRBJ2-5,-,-,TGTGCCAGCAGCCAAGATGCCGGGTTAGAGACCCAGTACTTC,CASSQDAGLETQYF
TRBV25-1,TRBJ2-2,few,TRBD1,TGTGCCAGCAGTGATGGGACAGGGACCACCGGGGAGCTGTTTTTT,CASSDGTGTTGELFF
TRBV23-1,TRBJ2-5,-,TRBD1,TGCGCCAGCAGACGACAGGGGGGATCCGAGACCCAGTACTTC,CASRRQGGSETQYF
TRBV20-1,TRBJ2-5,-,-,TGCAGTGCTGGACGGAACGGACCTACATTCCAAGAGACCCAGTACTTC,CSAGRNGPTFQETQYF
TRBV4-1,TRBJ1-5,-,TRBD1,TGCGCCAGCAGCCCAGGACAGGGGGAATCGGATCAGCCCCAGCATTTT,CASSPGQGESDQPQHF
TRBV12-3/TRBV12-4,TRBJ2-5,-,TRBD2,TGTGCCAGTGGGACTAGCGTTCAAGAGACCCAGTACTTC,CASGTSVQETQYF
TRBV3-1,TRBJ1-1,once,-,TGTGCCAGCAGCCCCCCTCAAGGGTTGAGGGATGAAGCTTTCTTT,CASSPPQGLRDEAFF
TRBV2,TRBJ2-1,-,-,TGTGCCAGCCGGGGGTCCCGTGAGCAGTTCTTC,CASRGSREQFF
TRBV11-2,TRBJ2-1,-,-,TGTGCCAGCAGCCCCCGGAGACTAGGATCCACGATCTTC,CASSPRRLGSTIF
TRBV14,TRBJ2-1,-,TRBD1,TGTGCCAGCAGGCGGACAGGTACTCTATACAATGAGCAGTTCTTC,CASRRTGTLYNEQFF
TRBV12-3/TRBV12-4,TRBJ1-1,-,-,TGTGCCAGCAGTTGGACGGCGACTGGCACTGAAGCTTTCTTT,CASSWTATGTEAFF
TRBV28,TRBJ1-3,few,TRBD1,TGTGCCAGCAGTACAGGGGCCTACTCTGGAAACACCATATATTTT,CASSTGAYSGNTIYF
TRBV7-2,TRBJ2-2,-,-,TGTGCCAGCAGCCCCCCGCCAGGGGCCGGGGAGCTGTTTTTT,CASSPPPGAGELFF
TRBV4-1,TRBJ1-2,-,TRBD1,TGTGCCAGCAGACTAGACAGGGATAGGGACTACACCTTC,CASRLDRDRDYTF
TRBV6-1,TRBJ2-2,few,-,TGTGCCAGCATGGCCGGCACCGGGGAGCTGTTTTTT,CASMAGTGELFF
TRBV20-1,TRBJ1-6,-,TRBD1,TGCAGTGCTAGAGATCAGATGGACAGGGGGTCATCACCCCTCCACTTT,CSARDQMDRGSSPLHF
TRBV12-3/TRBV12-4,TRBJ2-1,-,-,TGTGCCAGCAGTTTAGTGGCCGCTGGTGAGCAGTTCTTC,CASSLVAAGEQFF
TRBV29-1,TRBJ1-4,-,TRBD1,TGCAGCGTATATGACAGGGATAATGAAAAACTGTTTTTT,CSVYDRDNEKLFF
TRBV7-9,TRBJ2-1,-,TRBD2,TGTGCCAGCAGCTTCGGGACTAGCGGGATATTCTTC,CASSFGTSGIFF
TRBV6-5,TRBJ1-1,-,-,TGTGCCAGCAGTTACTCAGGGGTCCAAGGGGACACTGAAGCTTTCTTT,CASSYSGVQGDTEAFF
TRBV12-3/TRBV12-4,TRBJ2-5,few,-,TGTGCCAGCAGTGTCCAACTAACAGGGTTGGAGGAGACCCAGTACTTC,CASSVQLTGLEETQYF
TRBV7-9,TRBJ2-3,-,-,TGTGCCAGCGCCCCCCAGGGCCCAGATACGCAGTATTTT,CASAPQGPDTQYF
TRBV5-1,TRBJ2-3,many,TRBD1,TGTGCCAGCAGCCCGGGACAGGGGGCAGATACGCAGTATTTT,CASSPGQGADTQYF
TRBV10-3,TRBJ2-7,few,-,TGTGCATGGGGATTACACCGCTACGAGCAGTACTTC,CAWGLHRYEQYF
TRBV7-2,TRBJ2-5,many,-,TGTGCCAGCAATCGGATTAGCGAAGAGACCCAGTACTTC,CASNRISEETQYF
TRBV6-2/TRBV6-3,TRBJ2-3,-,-,TGTGCCAGCAGTCCCCCTAGGGGAGATACGCAGTATTTT,CASSPPRGDTQYF
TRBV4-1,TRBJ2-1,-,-,TGCGCCAGCAGCCAATCGAACCCCCATCTAAGTTACAATGAGCAGTTCTTC,CASSQSNPHLSYNEQFF
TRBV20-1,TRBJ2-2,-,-,TGCAGTGCTAGAGGCCCCCGAGACATTGGGATTACCGGGGAGCTGTTTTTT,CSARGPRDIGITGELFF
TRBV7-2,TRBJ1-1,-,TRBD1,TGTGCCAGCAGCTATGGGACAGGGTCGCGCACTGAAGCTTTCTTT,CASSYGTGSRTEAFF